These T cell receptor beta chains were read from a single sample in a study of blood T cell repertoires in COVID-19. Clones were read by immunoSEQ multiplex PCR, and TCRdb kept only the in-frame ones, dropping some. The data contain 300,000 to 350,000 clones, 88% of them singletons. Sequenced material: PBMCs or T cells enriched from blood (not recorded which). The origin of the receptors is a man younger than 40 who had recovered from COVID-19. CDR3s include the opening cysteine and the closing phenylalanine or tryptophan. D genes are given only for firm matches. Some rows have no size entry. The others give once, few or many, or a class for an expanded clone.

cdr3_nt: TGTGCCAGTAGTATAGGAACAGGGATGAACACTGAAGCTTTCTTT; cdr3_aa: CASSIGTGMNTEAFF; d_call: NA; v_call: TRBV19; j_call: TRBJ1-1; clone_size: NA
cdr3_nt: TGTGCCAGCAGTGAAAATAGACAGACTGAAGCTTTCTTT; cdr3_aa: CASSENRQTEAFF; d_call: NA; v_call: TRBV6-1; j_call: TRBJ1-1; clone_size: NA
cdr3_nt: TGTGCCAGCAGCGTCGGGGGCGGTCCCCAGGGGGCTGATTCACCCCTCCACTTT; cdr3_aa: CASSVGGGPQGADSPLHF; d_call: TRBD1; v_call: TRBV9; j_call: TRBJ1-6; clone_size: NA
cdr3_nt: TGTGCCAGACCCGGTCACAGGACCTACGAGCAGTACTTC; cdr3_aa: CARPGHRTYEQYF; d_call: NA; v_call: TRBV6-5; j_call: TRBJ2-7; clone_size: NA
cdr3_nt: TGTGCCAGCAGTCTTTTGCTAGCCTCGGAGACCCAGTACTTC; cdr3_aa: CASSLLLASETQYF; d_call: NA; v_call: TRBV3-1/TRBV3-2; j_call: TRBJ2-5; clone_size: NA
cdr3_nt: TGTCTTGCTAGCGGGGGGACCGCATACAATGAGCAGTTCTTC; cdr3_aa: CLASGGTAYNEQFF; d_call: TRBD2; v_call: TRBV28; j_call: TRBJ2-1; clone_size: NA
cdr3_nt: TGTGCCAGCACTCCCCCGCCGGGGAAGACCCAGTACTTC; cdr3_aa: CASTPPPGKTQYF; d_call: NA; v_call: TRBV6-6; j_call: TRBJ2-5; clone_size: NA
cdr3_nt: TGCGCCAGCAGCTCGGGACAGGGTTATAATTCACCCCTCCACTTT; cdr3_aa: CASSSGQGYNSPLHF; d_call: TRBD1; v_call: TRBV5-1; j_call: TRBJ1-6; clone_size: once
cdr3_nt: TGTGCCAGCAGCCCCGGGACAGGATTCCAGAGGGCTTTCTTT; cdr3_aa: CASSPGTGFQRAFF; d_call: TRBD1; v_call: TRBV7-9; j_call: TRBJ1-1; clone_size: NA
cdr3_nt: TGTGCCAGCAGCGTCCCGGGACAGCTCTTCAACACTGAAGCTTTCTTT; cdr3_aa: CASSVPGQLFNTEAFF; d_call: TRBD1; v_call: TRBV7-8; j_call: TRBJ1-1; clone_size: NA
cdr3_nt: TGTGCCACCAGCAGAGTGCGGGTGGTCTCACCCCTCCACTTT; cdr3_aa: CATSRVRVVSPLHF; d_call: NA; v_call: TRBV15; j_call: TRBJ1-6; clone_size: NA
cdr3_nt: TGTGCCAGCACTAGGGACAGGTATTCCCAAGAGACCCAGTACTTC; cdr3_aa: CASTRDRYSQETQYF; d_call: TRBD1; v_call: TRBV27; j_call: TRBJ2-5; clone_size: NA
cdr3_nt: TGTGCCATCAATCGGAGTGGCTACGAGCAGTACTTC; cdr3_aa: CAINRSGYEQYF; d_call: NA; v_call: TRBV10-3; j_call: TRBJ2-7; clone_size: NA
cdr3_nt: TGCGCCAGCCAGACAGGCTCTAACTATGGCTACACCTTC; cdr3_aa: CASQTGSNYGYTF; d_call: NA; v_call: TRBV5-1; j_call: TRBJ1-2; clone_size: NA
cdr3_nt: TGCAGCGTCCCATTACAGGGGGCTTGGGAGACCCAGTACTTC; cdr3_aa: CSVPLQGAWETQYF; d_call: TRBD1; v_call: TRBV29-1; j_call: TRBJ2-5; clone_size: NA
cdr3_nt: TGTGCCAGCAGCTTAGAAGGGTCAGCGGGGGAACACTCCTACAATGAGCAGTTCTTC; cdr3_aa: CASSLEGSAGEHSYNEQFF; d_call: TRBD2; v_call: TRBV11-3; j_call: TRBJ2-1; clone_size: NA
cdr3_nt: TGTGCCAGCAGCCCCTCCCAGTTCGACAGGGGTACTGAAGCTTTCTTT; cdr3_aa: CASSPSQFDRGTEAFF; d_call: TRBD1; v_call: TRBV7-8; j_call: TRBJ1-1; clone_size: NA
cdr3_nt: TGTGCCAGCTCACCACCGTCCGCAGATACGCAGTATTTT; cdr3_aa: CASSPPSADTQYF; d_call: NA; v_call: TRBV18; j_call: TRBJ2-3; clone_size: NA
cdr3_nt: TGTGCCAGCAGGGACCCCGGGAGGTATGGCTACACCTTC; cdr3_aa: CASRDPGRYGYTF; d_call: NA; v_call: TRBV12-3/TRBV12-4; j_call: TRBJ1-2; clone_size: once
cdr3_nt: TGTGCCAGCAGAGTCGGACAGTACAATGAGCAGTTCTTC; cdr3_aa: CASRVGQYNEQFF; d_call: NA; v_call: TRBV5-6; j_call: TRBJ2-1; clone_size: NA
cdr3_nt: TGTGCCAGCCCCTCCCAGGGGGCAAGGGAGACCCAGTACTTC; cdr3_aa: CASPSQGARETQYF; d_call: TRBD1; v_call: TRBV18; j_call: TRBJ2-5; clone_size: NA
cdr3_nt: TGCGCCAGCAGCGTCCGGGACATCTCCTACGAGCAGTACTTC; cdr3_aa: CASSVRDISYEQYF; d_call: NA; v_call: TRBV5-1; j_call: TRBJ2-7; clone_size: once
cdr3_nt: TGCGCCAGCAGCCAAGATGGGAGGGCCGATCAGCCCCAGCATTTT; cdr3_aa: CASSQDGRADQPQHF; d_call: NA; v_call: TRBV4-1; j_call: TRBJ1-5; clone_size: NA
cdr3_nt: TGTGCCAGCAGCCAAGATCCGAGGACAGGGTTCTCTGGCTACACCTTC; cdr3_aa: CASSQDPRTGFSGYTF; d_call: TRBD1; v_call: TRBV4-2; j_call: TRBJ1-2; clone_size: NA
cdr3_nt: TGTGCCAGCAGCTTTGAGGAACTGAACACTGAAGCTTTCTTT; cdr3_aa: CASSFEELNTEAFF; d_call: NA; v_call: TRBV7-2; j_call: TRBJ1-1; clone_size: NA
cdr3_nt: TGTGCCAGCAGCTTATGGACAGGGTTTGACACCGGGGAGCTGTTTTTT; cdr3_aa: CASSLWTGFDTGELFF; d_call: TRBD1; v_call: TRBV7-3; j_call: TRBJ2-2; clone_size: few
cdr3_nt: TGTGCCGGCAGACTAGGCGGTAATCAGCCCCAGCATTTT; cdr3_aa: CAGRLGGNQPQHF; d_call: NA; v_call: TRBV27; j_call: TRBJ1-5; clone_size: NA
cdr3_nt: TGTGCCAGCAGTTACTCGAGTAGGGGGAGCAGTGAGCAGTTCTTC; cdr3_aa: CASSYSSRGSSEQFF; d_call: NA; v_call: TRBV6-5; j_call: TRBJ2-1; clone_size: NA
cdr3_nt: TGTGCCATCAGTCCTCAGGGGGCGGGTGACTACGAGCAGTACTTC; cdr3_aa: CAISPQGAGDYEQYF; d_call: TRBD1; v_call: TRBV10-3; j_call: TRBJ2-7; clone_size: NA
cdr3_nt: TGCGCCACCCGGACAGGGACTAATACCGCGCGGTGCCCCTACGAGCAGTACTTC; cdr3_aa: CATRTGTNTARCPYEQYF; d_call: NA; v_call: TRBV10-1; j_call: TRBJ2-7; clone_size: NA
cdr3_nt: TGTGCCAGCAGTACCCAGGGGTTAAACACCGGGGAGCTGTTTTTT; cdr3_aa: CASSTQGLNTGELFF; d_call: NA; v_call: TRBV28; j_call: TRBJ2-2; clone_size: NA
cdr3_nt: TGTGCCAGCACCGTAATAGCGGGGGGCCTAGATACGCAGTATTTT; cdr3_aa: CASTVIAGGLDTQYF; d_call: TRBD2; v_call: TRBV11-2; j_call: TRBJ2-3; clone_size: once
cdr3_nt: TGTGCCATCAGTGATCAGGGGGCGGTAAGCAATCAGCCCCAGCATTTT; cdr3_aa: CAISDQGAVSNQPQHF; d_call: TRBD1; v_call: TRBV10-3; j_call: TRBJ1-5; clone_size: NA
cdr3_nt: TGCAGCGTTGAAAATACAGGGTTTGGAACAGATACGCAGTATTTT; cdr3_aa: CSVENTGFGTDTQYF; d_call: NA; v_call: TRBV29-1; j_call: TRBJ2-3; clone_size: NA
cdr3_nt: TGTGCCAGCTCATCCGGACCGTTGCGGACAGCCAACACCGGGGAGCTGTTTTTT; cdr3_aa: CASSSGPLRTANTGELFF; d_call: NA; v_call: TRBV18; j_call: TRBJ2-2; clone_size: NA
cdr3_nt: TGTGCCAGCAGTCTAACCGGGACAGGAAATCAGCCCCAGCATTTT; cdr3_aa: CASSLTGTGNQPQHF; d_call: TRBD1; v_call: TRBV7-9; j_call: TRBJ1-5; clone_size: NA
cdr3_nt: TGTGCCAGCTCACCTAGGTCCGGGAGCTCTGGAAACACCATATATTTT; cdr3_aa: CASSPRSGSSGNTIYF; d_call: NA; v_call: TRBV18; j_call: TRBJ1-3; clone_size: NA
cdr3_nt: TGCGCCAGCAGCTTGGCCACAGAAATTGCCTATGGCTACACCTTC; cdr3_aa: CASSLATEIAYGYTF; d_call: NA; v_call: TRBV5-1; j_call: TRBJ1-2; clone_size: NA
cdr3_nt: TGCGCCAGCAGCTGGGGTCCGGGTGGGGCGCGCGGCTACACCTTC; cdr3_aa: CASSWGPGGARGYTF; d_call: NA; v_call: TRBV5-1; j_call: TRBJ1-2; clone_size: NA
cdr3_nt: TGTGCCAGCAGTCGGGACAGCATGAACACTGAAGCTTTCTTT; cdr3_aa: CASSRDSMNTEAFF; d_call: TRBD1; v_call: TRBV6-5; j_call: TRBJ1-1; clone_size: NA
cdr3_nt: TGCGCCACCCAGGGTGGGGAGGGCCAAGAGACCCAGTACTTC; cdr3_aa: CATQGGEGQETQYF; d_call: TRBD2; v_call: TRBV5-1; j_call: TRBJ2-5; clone_size: NA